The rows below give T cell receptor beta chains drawn from one sample of a study of OX40 agonist ivuxolimab in advanced cancers. Profiled with immunoSEQ multiplex PCR; TCRdb holds only in-frame clones, not every one. Here the sample spans tens of thousands of clones, roughly nine tenths being singletons. The source was CD4+ or CD8+ T cells sorted from blood, collected in a trial of the OX40 agonist ivuxolimab. The source of these receptors is an adult with an advanced solid tumor such as melanoma, head and neck, liver or kidney cancer. Each CDR3 is given with its conserved first and last residue. The order of the fields is clone size, J gene, V gene, D gene, CDR3 DNA, CDR3 protein. The D gene is left open where the match is weak. Only part of the rows carry a size: once, few, many, or a class if the clone is expanded.

.	TRBJ1-2	TRBV4-1	.	TGCGCCAGCAGCCAAGAGCCGGGGAATCGCTATGGCTACACCTTC	CASSQEPGNRYGYTF
.	TRBJ2-7	TRBV7-9	TRBD1	TGTGCCAGCAGCGTCCGGGACAGCTCCTACGAGCAGTACTTC	CASSVRDSSYEQYF
.	TRBJ1-2	TRBV6-1	.	TGTGCCAGCACGGGGGGCGCCGTCCGCGGCTACACCTTC	CASTGGAVRGYTF
.	TRBJ2-3	TRBV28	TRBD2	TGTGCCAGCAGCAACGCCTTACAAGCGGGGAACACAGATACGCAGTATTTT	CASSNALQAGNTDTQYF
.	TRBJ1-2	TRBV6-1	.	TGTGCCAGCAGCGGGGTGTCGATGGTCTACACCTTC	CASSGVSMVYTF
.	TRBJ1-5	TRBV2	TRBD1	TGTGCCAGCAGTGAAAGGACAGGGGGTAGCAATCAGCCCCAGCATTTT	CASSERTGGSNQPQHF
.	TRBJ2-7	TRBV11-2	TRBD2	TGTGCCAGCAGCTTCTCTAGCGGGGGGCCCCGTCTAACCTACGAGCAGTACTTC	CASSFSSGGPRLTYEQYF
.	TRBJ2-7	TRBV18	TRBD2	TGTGCCAGCTCACCGGGACTAGCGAACGAGCAGTACTTC	CASSPGLANEQYF
once	TRBJ1-3	TRBV5-4	.	TGTGCCAGCAGCCCCCGGGGGGGAAACTCTGGAAACACCATATATTTT	CASSPRGGNSGNTIYF
once	TRBJ2-2	TRBV5-1	TRBD1	TGCGCCAGCAGCGGGCAGGGGGCGCAGTACACCGGGGAGCTGTTTTTT	CASSGQGAQYTGELFF
.	TRBJ2-5	TRBV7-9	TRBD1	TGTGCCAGCACCCTCCCGACAGGGGGGAGGGAGACCCAGTACTTC	CASTLPTGGRETQYF
.	TRBJ1-4	TRBV5-1	TRBD1	TGCGCCAGCACTAGCGGGACAGGAAATGAAAAACTGTTTTTT	CASTSGTGNEKLFF
few	TRBJ2-1	TRBV5-1	TRBD2	TGCGCCAGCAGCTTGGAGGCTAGCGGGGACAATGAGCAGTTCTTC	CASSLEASGDNEQFF
.	TRBJ1-2	TRBV18	.	TGTGCCAGCTCAGTTGACAGCGACTATGGCTACACCTTC	CASSVDSDYGYTF
.	TRBJ1-6	TRBV28	.	TGTGCCAGCAAAGGCAGTAAAAGTTATCCCATGGGTTCACCCCTCCACTTT	CASKGSKSYPMGSPLHF
.	TRBJ1-1	TRBV2	.	TGTGCCAGCAGCCTATTTAACACTGAAGCTTTCTTT	CASSLFNTEAFF
.	TRBJ2-7	TRBV6-6	TRBD1	TGTGCCAGCGTATTAGCCGGGACAGACTACGAGCAGTACTTC	CASVLAGTDYEQYF
.	TRBJ2-2	TRBV2	TRBD2	TGTGCCAGCAGCCCTAGCGGGAGATTTGGCGGGGAGCTGTTTTTT	CASSPSGRFGGELFF
.	TRBJ2-1	TRBV11-2	.	TGTGCCAGCAGCTCCCTCCCGACCGTGGGGGATGAGCAGTTCTTC	CASSSLPTVGDEQFF
.	TRBJ1-2	TRBV7-3	.	TGTGCCAGCAGCTCTGGTGGGCGGCAGGGAGAAACTGGCTACACCTTC	CASSSGGRQGETGYTF
.	TRBJ2-1	TRBV19	TRBD2	TGTGCCAGTAGTGGACGGACTAGCGGCAGCTCCTACAATGAGCAGTTCTTC	CASSGRTSGSSYNEQFF
once	TRBJ2-7	TRBV11-2	TRBD2	TGTGCCAGCAGCTTACGGGGGGGTCCCTACGAGCAGTACTTC	CASSLRGGPYEQYF
.	TRBJ2-2	TRBV2	TRBD2	TGTGCCAGCAGTGTTAGCGGGGGGGCCGCCGGGGAGCTGTTTTTT	CASSVSGGAAGELFF
once	TRBJ1-1	TRBV5-1	TRBD1	TGCGCCAGCAGTTACCAGGGGGCGCGGAACACTGAAGCTTTCTTT	CASSYQGARNTEAFF
.	TRBJ2-3	TRBV5-1	.	TGCGCCAGCAGCTTGGACGACACAGATACGCAGTATTTT	CASSLDDTDTQYF
.	TRBJ1-5	TRBV5-6	TRBD1	TGTGCCAGTAGCTGGGGCGTCGCGGGACAGAAGCATTTT	CASSWGVAGQKHF
.	TRBJ2-1	TRBV6-6	.	TGTGCCAGCAGTGAGGGGGCGCGGGGGAATGAGCAGTTCTTC	CASSEGARGNEQFF
.	TRBJ2-2	TRBV5-1	.	TGCGCCAGCAGCGCGGGACAGCCCACCGGGGAGCTGTTTTTT	CASSAGQPTGELFF
.	TRBJ1-1	TRBV11-2	TRBD1	TGTGCCAGCACCCCGAGGAACAGGGGTGACACTGAAGCTTTCTTT	CASTPRNRGDTEAFF
once	TRBJ1-5	TRBV21-1	.	TGTGCCAGCAGCAAAGGGACTATCAATCAGCCCCAGCATTTT	CASSKGTINQPQHF
.	TRBJ1-1	TRBV29-1	.	TGCAGCGTTGAGGGGGTCAGTAACACTGAAGCTTTCTTT	CSVEGVSNTEAFF
.	TRBJ1-5	TRBV28	.	TGTGCCAGCTACCGACCAGGGGAATATAGCAATCAGCCCCAGCATTTT	CASYRPGEYSNQPQHF
.	TRBJ2-4	TRBV28	TRBD2	TGTGCCAGCAGTTGGTGGGAGGGGGCCAAAAACATTCAGTACTTC	CASSWWEGAKNIQYF
.	TRBJ1-2	TRBV28	.	TGTGCCAGCAGTTTGGGACATGTCGGATTATATGGCTACACCTTC	CASSLGHVGLYGYTF
.	TRBJ2-5	TRBV9	TRBD2	TGTGCCAGCAGCGTAGGACGGTGGAGCGGGGGAGAGACCCAGTACTTC	CASSVGRWSGGETQYF